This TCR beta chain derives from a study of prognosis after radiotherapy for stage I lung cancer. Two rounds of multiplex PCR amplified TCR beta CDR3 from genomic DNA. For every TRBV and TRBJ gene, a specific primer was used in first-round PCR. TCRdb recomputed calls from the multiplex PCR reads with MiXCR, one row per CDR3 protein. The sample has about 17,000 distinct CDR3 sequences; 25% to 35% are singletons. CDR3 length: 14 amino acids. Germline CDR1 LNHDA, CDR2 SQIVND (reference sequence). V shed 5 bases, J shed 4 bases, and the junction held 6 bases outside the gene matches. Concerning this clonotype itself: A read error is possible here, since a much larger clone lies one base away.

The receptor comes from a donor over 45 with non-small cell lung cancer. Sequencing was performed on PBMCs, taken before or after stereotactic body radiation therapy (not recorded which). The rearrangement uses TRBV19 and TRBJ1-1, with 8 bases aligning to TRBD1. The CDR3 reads CASSSGGSSTEAFF. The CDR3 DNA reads TGTGCCAGTAGTTCAGGGGGCTCGTCCACTGAAGCTTTCTTT.